These T cell receptor beta chains were read from a single sample in a study of blood T cell repertoires in COVID-19. Repertoires were generated with immunoSEQ multiplex PCR, while TCRdb's copy carries only in-frame clones and drops some. The profile shows 62,000 or so clones, 70% to 90% of them singletons. Sequencing used peripheral blood. These receptors were taken from a woman aged 60-75 years with acute or convalescent COVID-19. CDR3s include the opening cysteine and the closing phenylalanine or tryptophan. The size entry is marked missing in some rows and otherwise reads once, few, many or a size class.

NA TRBV3-1/TRBV3-2 CASSRTGQGTGELFF
NA TRBV7-8 CASSLVGTGSSGANVLTF
NA TRBV6-5 CAIGGGTDTQYF
once TRBV19 CASSIVNTNYGYTF
once TRBV27 CASSMMIGTEAFF
few TRBV23-1 CASSPTRGTDTQYF
NA TRBV6-1 CASREYGQVSGNTIYF
NA TRBV11-2 CASSILQGMDYEQYF
NA TRBV11-3 CASSLESGTGNTIYF
NA TRBV27 CASRGLAGGYEQFF
NA TRBV10-2 CASRPGQGASNEQFF
NA TRBV29-1 CSVDEFVRGTQYF
few TRBV2 CASRGQLNSPLHF
NA TRBV11-2 CASSLTTGMGEKLFF
NA TRBV2 CASSGQGYYGYTF
NA TRBV5-1 CASSFGGSNEKLFF
NA TRBV30 CARRSGTGMRKNYGYTF
NA TRBV6-1 CASSDPGQGANNEKLFF
NA TRBV3-1/TRBV3-2 CASSGNRGIGSPLHF
NA TRBV7-3 CASSLTGGTSGEQYF
NA TRBV3-1/TRBV3-2 CASSRDRGGNQPQHF
NA TRBV5-1 CASRTGNTGELFF
NA TRBV15 CATSNRRQGATTRTNEKLFF
NA TRBV10-1 CASSEPGTGKTYEQYF
few TRBV28 CASSLSGGGNEKLFF
NA TRBV5-1 CASSRGTEETQYF
NA TRBV2 CASRLQVLLHSNQPQHF
NA TRBV7-9 CASRLSGGINEKLFF
NA TRBV4-1 CASDPRGVGWGAAFF
NA TRBV7-2 CASSLEGQGGGETQYF
NA TRBV3-1/TRBV3-2 CASSQQGGQPQHF
once TRBV7-3 CASSQLAGSYEQYF
once TRBV19 CASSIEFGTEAFF
NA TRBV19 CASTETVGNTIYF
NA TRBV7-2 CASSLVSRQQYGYTF
once TRBV5-1 CASSSPGDTDTQYF
few TRBV2 CASRSFRTSGVYNEQFF
NA TRBV4-1 CASSLDGQVSQPQHF
NA TRBV24-1 CATSDPEGGGPTFSTDTQYF
NA TRBV9 CASSVDQGEGTNEKLFF
once TRBV6-5 CASRLASGNEQFF
NA TRBV7-2 CASSSRWAGANTGELFF
NA TRBV10-1 CASSELAGPTDTQYF
NA TRBV5-6 CASSLGRGRYGYTF
NA TRBV2 CASSERRGGRATNEQFF
once TRBV11-2 CASSPHRGRTSYEQYF
NA TRBV5-1 CASSRGRGNTEAFF
NA TRBV7-6 CASSVEGAFGSGNTIYF
NA TRBV30 CAWVFNYGYTF
NA TRBV21-1 CASSKATAGREATNEKLFF
few TRBV2 CASKFGTGGSEQYF
once TRBV2 CASSRTAYNEQFF
NA TRBV11-2 CASSWLGRGNTEAFF
NA TRBV19 CASSIAGTRNYGYTF
few TRBV10-2 CASSEGGAVGNTIYF
NA TRBV7-9 CASSLIGGDAFF
NA TRBV18 CASSTDRGLSPLHF